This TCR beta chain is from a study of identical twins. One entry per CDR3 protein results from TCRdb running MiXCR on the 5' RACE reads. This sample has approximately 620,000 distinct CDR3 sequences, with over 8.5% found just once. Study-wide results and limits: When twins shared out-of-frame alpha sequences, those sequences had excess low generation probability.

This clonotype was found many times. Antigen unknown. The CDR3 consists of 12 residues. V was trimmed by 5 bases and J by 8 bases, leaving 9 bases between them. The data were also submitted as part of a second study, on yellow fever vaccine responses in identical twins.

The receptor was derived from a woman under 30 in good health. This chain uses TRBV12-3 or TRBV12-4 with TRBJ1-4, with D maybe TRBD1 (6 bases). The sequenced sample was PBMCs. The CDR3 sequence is CASSPGTEKLFF. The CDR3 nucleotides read TGTGCCAGCAGTCCCGGGACAGAAAAACTGTTTTTT.